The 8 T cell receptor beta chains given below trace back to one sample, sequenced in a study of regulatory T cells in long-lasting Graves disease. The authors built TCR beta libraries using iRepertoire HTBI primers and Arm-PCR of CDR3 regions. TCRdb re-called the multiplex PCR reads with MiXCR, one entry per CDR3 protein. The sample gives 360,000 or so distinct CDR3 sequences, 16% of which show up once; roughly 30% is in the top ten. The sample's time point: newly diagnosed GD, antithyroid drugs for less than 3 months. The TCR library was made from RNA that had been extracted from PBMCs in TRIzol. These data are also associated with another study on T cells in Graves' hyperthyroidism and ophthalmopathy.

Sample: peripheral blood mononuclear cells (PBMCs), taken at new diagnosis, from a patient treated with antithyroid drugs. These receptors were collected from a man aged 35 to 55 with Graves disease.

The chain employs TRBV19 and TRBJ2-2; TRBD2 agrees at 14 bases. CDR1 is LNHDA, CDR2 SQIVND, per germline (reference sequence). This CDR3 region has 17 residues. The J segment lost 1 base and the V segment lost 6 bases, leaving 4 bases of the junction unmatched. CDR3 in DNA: TGTGCCAGTAGCCGACTAGCGGGGGGGCTGAACACCGGGGAGCTGTTTTTT. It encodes CASSRLAGGLNTGELFF. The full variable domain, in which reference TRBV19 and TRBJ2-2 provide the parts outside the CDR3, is DGGITQSPKYLFRKEGQNVTLSCEQNLNHDAMYWYRQDPGQGLRLIYYSQIVNDFQKGDIAEGYSVSREKKESFPLTVTSAQKNPTAFYLCASSRLAGGLNTGELFFGEGSRLTVL.

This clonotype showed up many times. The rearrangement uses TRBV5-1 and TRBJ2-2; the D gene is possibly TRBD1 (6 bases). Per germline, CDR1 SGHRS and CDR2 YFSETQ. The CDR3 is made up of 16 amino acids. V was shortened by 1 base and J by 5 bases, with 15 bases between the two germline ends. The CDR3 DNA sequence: TGCGCCAGCAGCTTGTCTTTGTGGCAGGGGACCGGGGAGCTGTTTTTT. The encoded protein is CASSLSLWQGTGELFF.

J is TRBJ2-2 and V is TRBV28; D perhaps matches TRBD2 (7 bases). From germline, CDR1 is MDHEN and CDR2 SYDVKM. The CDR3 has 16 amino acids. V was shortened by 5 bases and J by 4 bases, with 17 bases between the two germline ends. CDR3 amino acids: CASSPPWEGGTGELFF. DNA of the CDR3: TGTGCCAGCAGTCCCCCTTGGGAGGGGGGCACCGGGGAGCTGTTTTTT.

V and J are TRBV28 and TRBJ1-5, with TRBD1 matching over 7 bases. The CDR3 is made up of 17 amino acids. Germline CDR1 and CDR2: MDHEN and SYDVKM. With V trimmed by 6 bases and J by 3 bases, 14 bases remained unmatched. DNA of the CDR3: TGTGCCAGCAGCTTAGACTGGCAGGGGGTTAACAATCAGCCCCAGCATTTT. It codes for CASSLDWQGVNNQPQHF. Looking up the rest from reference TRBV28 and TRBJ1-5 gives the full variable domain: DVKVTQSSRYLVKRTGEKVFLECVQDMDHENMFWYRQDPGLGLRLIYFSYDVKMKEKGDIPEGYSVSREKKERFSLILESASTNQTSMYLCASSLDWQGVNNQPQHFGDGTRLSIL.

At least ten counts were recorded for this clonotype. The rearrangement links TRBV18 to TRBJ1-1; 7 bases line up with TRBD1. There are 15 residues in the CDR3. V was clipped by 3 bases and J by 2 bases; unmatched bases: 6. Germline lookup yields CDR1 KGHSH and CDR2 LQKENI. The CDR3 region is CASSPGQASNTEAFF. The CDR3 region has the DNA TGTGCCAGCTCACCCGGACAGGCGAGCAACACTGAAGCTTTCTTT.

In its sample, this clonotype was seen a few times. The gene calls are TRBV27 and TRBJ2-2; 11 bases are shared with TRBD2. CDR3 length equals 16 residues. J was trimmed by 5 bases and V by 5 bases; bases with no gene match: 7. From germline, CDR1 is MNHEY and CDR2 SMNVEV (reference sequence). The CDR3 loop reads CASSPGLAGGTGELFF. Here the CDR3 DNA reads TGTGCCAGCAGTCCAGGACTAGCGGGTGGGACCGGGGAGCTGTTTTTT.

The chain's CDR3 is CASTFPRMEGSKNIQYF. The CDR3, as DNA: TGTGCCAGCACCTTCCCCCGGATGGAAGGTTCCAAAAACATTCAGTACTTC. This sequence joins TRBV11-3 and TRBJ2-4; D remains ambiguous. The V and J ends lost 7 bases and 2 bases respectively, with 21 bases between them. Germline lookup yields CDR1 SGHNT and CDR2 YENEEA. The CDR3 has 17 amino acids.

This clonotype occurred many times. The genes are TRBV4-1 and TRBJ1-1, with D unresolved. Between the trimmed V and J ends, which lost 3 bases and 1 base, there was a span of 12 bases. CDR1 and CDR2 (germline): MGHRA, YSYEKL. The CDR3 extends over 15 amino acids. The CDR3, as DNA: TGCGCCAGCAGCCACGCCCGGAGCGGGAACACTGAAGCTTTCTTT. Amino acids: CASSHARSGNTEAFF.